This T cell receptor (beta chain) appears in the sequencing data of a study of blood T cells in healthy people across ages. For the second PCR, which ran for 7 to 11 cycles, a sample-barcoded 5' primer and a J-beta primer mix were used. Every cDNA molecule bore a tag from a template-switch adaptor containing 12 random nucleotides. TCRdb fed the 5' RACE reads into MiXCR, producing one record per CDR3 protein. The table records roughly 410,000 distinct CDR3 sequences, roughly half of them present only once. Study-level results: The study found TCR beta diversity correlated strongly with naive T cell percentage.

Trimming removed 4 bases from V and 13 bases from J; junction bases left unmatched: 9. Per germline, CDR1 DFQATT and CDR2 SNEGSKA (reference sequence). CDR3 size: 12 residues. As concerns this clonotype: Its target is unknown.

Sequencing input: blood. V gene TRBV20-1 combines with J gene TRBJ2-1, with TRBD1 matching over 8 bases. The clonotype comes from a man in his sixties in good health. The CDR3 nucleotides are TGCAGTGCTAAACAGGGGGGAGAGACCCAGTTCTTC. Its translation: CSAKQGGETQFF.